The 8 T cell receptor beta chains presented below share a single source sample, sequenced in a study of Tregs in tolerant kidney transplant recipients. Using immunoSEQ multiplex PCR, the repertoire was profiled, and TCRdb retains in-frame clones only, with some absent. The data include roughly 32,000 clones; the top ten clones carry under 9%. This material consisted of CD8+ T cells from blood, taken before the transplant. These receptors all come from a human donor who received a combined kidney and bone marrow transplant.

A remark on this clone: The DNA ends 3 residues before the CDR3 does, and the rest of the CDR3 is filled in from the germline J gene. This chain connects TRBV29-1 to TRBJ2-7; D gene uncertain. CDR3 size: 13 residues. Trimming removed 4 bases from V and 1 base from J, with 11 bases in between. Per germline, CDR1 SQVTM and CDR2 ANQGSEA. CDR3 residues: CSVVVQMSYEQYF. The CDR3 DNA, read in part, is TGCAGCGTTGTTGTACAGATGTCCTACGAG.

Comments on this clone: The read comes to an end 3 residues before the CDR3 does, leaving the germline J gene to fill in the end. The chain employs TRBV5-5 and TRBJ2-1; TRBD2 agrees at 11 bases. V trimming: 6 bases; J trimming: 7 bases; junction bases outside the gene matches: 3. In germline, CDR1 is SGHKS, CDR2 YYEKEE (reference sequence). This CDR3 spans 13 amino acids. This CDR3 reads CASNLAGGNEQFF. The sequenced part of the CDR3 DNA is TGTGCCAGCAACCTAGCGGGGGGAAATGAG.

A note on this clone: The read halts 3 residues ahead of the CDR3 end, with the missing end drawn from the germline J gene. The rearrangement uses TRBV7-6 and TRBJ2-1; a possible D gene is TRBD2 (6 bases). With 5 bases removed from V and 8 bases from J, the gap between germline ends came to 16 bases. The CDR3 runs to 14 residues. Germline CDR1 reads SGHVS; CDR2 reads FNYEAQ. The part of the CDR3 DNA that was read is TGTGCCAGCAGCATAGACGGGGGTCCCTATGAG. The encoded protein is CASSIDGGPYE. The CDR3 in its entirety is CASSIDGGPYEQFF.

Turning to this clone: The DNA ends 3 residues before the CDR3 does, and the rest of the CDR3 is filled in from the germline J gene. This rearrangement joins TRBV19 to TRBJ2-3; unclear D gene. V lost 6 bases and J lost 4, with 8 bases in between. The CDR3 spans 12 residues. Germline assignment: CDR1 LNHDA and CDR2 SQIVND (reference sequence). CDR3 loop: CASSIGPDTQYF. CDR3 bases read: TGTGCCAGTAGCATCGGTCCAGATACG.

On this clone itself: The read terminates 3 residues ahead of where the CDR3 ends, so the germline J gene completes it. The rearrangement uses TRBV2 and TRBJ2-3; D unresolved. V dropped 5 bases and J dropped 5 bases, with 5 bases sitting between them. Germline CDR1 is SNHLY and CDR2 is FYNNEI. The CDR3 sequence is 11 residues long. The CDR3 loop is CASSKGDTQYF. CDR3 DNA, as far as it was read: TGTGCCAGCAGTAAGGGAGATACG.

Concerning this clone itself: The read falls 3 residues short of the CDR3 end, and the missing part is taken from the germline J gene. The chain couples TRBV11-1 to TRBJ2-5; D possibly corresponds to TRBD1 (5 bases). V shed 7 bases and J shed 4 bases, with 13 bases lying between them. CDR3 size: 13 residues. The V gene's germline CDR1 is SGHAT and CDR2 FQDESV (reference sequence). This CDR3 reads CASTTGYGETQYF. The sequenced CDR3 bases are TGTGCCAGCACTACAGGTTATGGAGAGACC.

The CDR3 bases that were read are TGCGCCATCAGGACTTCCTACGAG. Residues: CAIRTSYE. The whole CDR3 sequence reads CAIRTSYEQYF. The chain recombines TRBV10-2 with TRBJ2-7; TRBD2 is a possible D gene (5 bases). The read is 3 residues too short to cover the CDR3 end, so that end is filled in from the germline J gene. Trimming cost V 10 bases and J 1 base, with 8 bases left between them. Germline lookup yields CDR1 WSHSY and CDR2 SAAADI. The CDR3 spans 11 residues.

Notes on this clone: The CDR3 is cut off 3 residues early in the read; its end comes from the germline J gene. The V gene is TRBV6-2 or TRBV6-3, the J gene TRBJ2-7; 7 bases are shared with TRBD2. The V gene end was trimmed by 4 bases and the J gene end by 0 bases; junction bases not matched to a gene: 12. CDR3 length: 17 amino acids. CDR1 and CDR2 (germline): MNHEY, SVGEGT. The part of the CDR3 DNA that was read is TGTGCCAGCAGTTCGCCCCTACTAGCGAGGAGCTCCTACGAG. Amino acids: CASSSPLLARSSYE. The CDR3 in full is CASSSPLLARSSYEQYF.